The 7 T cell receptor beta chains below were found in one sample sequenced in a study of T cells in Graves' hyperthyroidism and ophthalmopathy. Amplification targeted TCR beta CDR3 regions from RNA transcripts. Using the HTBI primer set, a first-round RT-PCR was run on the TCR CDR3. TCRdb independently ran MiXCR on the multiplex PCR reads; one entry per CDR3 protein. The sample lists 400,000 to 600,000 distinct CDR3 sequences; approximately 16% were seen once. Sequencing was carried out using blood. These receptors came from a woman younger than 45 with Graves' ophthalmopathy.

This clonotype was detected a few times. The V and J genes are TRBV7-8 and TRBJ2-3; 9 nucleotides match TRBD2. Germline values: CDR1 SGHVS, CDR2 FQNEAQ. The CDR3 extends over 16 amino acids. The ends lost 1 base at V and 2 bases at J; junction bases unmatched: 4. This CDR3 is CASSLGGGGVTDTQYF. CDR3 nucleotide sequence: TGTGCCAGCAGCTTAGGCGGGGGGGGGGTCACAGATACGCAGTATTTT.

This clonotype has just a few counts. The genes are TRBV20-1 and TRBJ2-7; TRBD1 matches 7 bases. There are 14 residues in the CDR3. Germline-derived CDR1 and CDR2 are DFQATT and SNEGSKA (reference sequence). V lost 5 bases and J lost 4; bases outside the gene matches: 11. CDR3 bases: TGCAGTGCTCCCTCCGGGACAGCCTTATACGAGCAGTACTTC. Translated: CSAPSGTALYEQYF.

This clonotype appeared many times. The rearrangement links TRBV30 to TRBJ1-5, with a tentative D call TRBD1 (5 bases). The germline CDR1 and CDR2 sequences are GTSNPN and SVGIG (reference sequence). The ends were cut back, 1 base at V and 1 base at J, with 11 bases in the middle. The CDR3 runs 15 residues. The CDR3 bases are TGTGCCTGGAGTGATTGGGGGGTAAGCAATCAGCCCCAGCATTTT. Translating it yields CAWSDWGVSNQPQHF.

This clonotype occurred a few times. For the CDR3, the DNA is TGTGCCAGTAGTACCACCGCCGGGAACACTGAAGCTTTCTTT. It codes for CASSTTAGNTEAFF. This chain links TRBV19 with TRBJ1-1; D not certain. Trimming left V 4 bases short and J 1 base short, with 10 bases between. CDR3 length: 14 residues. Germline-derived CDR1 and CDR2 are LNHDA and SQIVND (reference sequence). Full variable domain (missing parts from reference TRBV19 and TRBJ1-1): DGGITQSPKYLFRKEGQNVTLSCEQNLNHDAMYWYRQDPGQGLRLIYYSQIVNDFQKGDIAEGYSVSREKKESFPLTVTSAQKNPTAFYLCASSTTAGNTEAFFGQGTRLTVV.

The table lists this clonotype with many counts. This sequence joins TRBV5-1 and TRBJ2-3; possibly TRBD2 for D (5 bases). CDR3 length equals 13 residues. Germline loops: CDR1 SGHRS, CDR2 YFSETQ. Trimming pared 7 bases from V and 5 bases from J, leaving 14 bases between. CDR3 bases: TGCGCCAGCGGTTTGGCGGGCGAAGATACGCAGTATTTT. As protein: CASGLAGEDTQYF.

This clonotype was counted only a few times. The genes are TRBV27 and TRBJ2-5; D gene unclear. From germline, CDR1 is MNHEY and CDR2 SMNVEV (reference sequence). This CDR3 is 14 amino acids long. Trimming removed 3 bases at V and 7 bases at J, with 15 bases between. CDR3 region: CASSFSSLGGTQYF. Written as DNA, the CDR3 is TGTGCCAGCAGTTTCTCCAGCCTCGGCGGGACCCAGTACTTC.

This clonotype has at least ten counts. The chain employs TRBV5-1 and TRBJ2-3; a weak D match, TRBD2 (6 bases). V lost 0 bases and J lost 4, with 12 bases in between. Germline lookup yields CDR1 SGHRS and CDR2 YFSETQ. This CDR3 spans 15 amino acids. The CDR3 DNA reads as TGCGCCAGCAGCTTGGGCCCCGGCGGGGCAGATACGCAGTATTTT. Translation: CASSLGPGGADTQYF.